Below, 8 T cell receptor beta chains from the same sample are listed, as sequenced in a study of tumor-infiltrating lymphocytes in localized non-small cell lung cancer. Produced via immunoSEQ multiplex PCR; TCRdb's table is partial and in-frame only. The table records some 9,500 clones, around 80% of them present only once. Sequencing was performed on lung tumor tissue. The receptors stem from a human donor with non-small cell lung cancer.

The CDR3, as DNA: TGTGCCAGCAGGGATCGGCGGCTATCCCTCCACTTT. This codes for CASRDRRLSLHF. The chain carries TRBV25-1 and TRBJ1-6, with no clear D. CDR3 length: 12 amino acids. In germline, CDR1 is MGHDK, CDR2 SYGVNS. Trimming took 6 bases from V and 14 from J, leaving 14 bases between them.

As regards this clone: At one of its ends the junction is not consistent with the germline gene, which may arise from a read error. This rearrangement joins TRBV6-1 to TRBJ2-4; no firm D call. This CDR3 is 13 amino acids long. The germline gives CDR1 MNHNS, CDR2 SASEGT. In nucleotides, the CDR3 is TGTGCCAGCAGTGTCCCCCCCAAGAACATTCAGTACTTC. This codes for CASSVPPKNIQYF.

The chain has TRBV19 and TRBJ1-2; 10 nucleotides match TRBD1. Trimming took 7 bases from V and 2 from J; bases not matched to a gene: 4. Germline V gene lookup returns CDR1 LNHDA and CDR2 SQIVND (reference sequence). The CDR3 is made up of 14 amino acids. The CDR3 loop reads CASTLGQGNYGYTF. CDR3 in DNA: TGTGCCAGTACCTTGGGACAGGGGAACTATGGCTACACCTTC.

The V and J genes are TRBV30 and TRBJ1-2; D gene uncertain. Germline lookup yields CDR1 GTSNPN and CDR2 SVGIG (reference sequence). V gave up 2 bases and J gave up 8 bases, with 15 bases separating them. The CDR3 is 13 residues long. CDR3: CAWSRIGRRGYTF. The CDR3 region has the DNA TGTGCCTGGAGTAGAATAGGAAGAAGGGGCTACACCTTC.

The genes are TRBV9 and TRBJ2-3; a possible D gene is TRBD2 (7 bases). CDR1 and CDR2 from the germline V gene are SGDLS and YYNGEE. V lost 4 bases, J lost 0 bases, and 18 bases lay in between. The CDR3 contains 17 residues. DNA of the CDR3: TGTGCCAGCAGCTCCCGGGGGGCAGAGCTTAGCACAGATACGCAGTATTTT. It encodes CASSSRGAELSTDTQYF.

This chain joins TRBV6-5 and TRBJ2-2; D call uncertain. V lost 7 bases to trimming and J lost 1 base, with 10 bases between them. The CDR3 extends over 14 amino acids. Germline CDR1 reads MNHEY; CDR2 reads SVGAGI. This CDR3 is CASKSRRNTGELFF. The CDR3 DNA follows: TGTGCCAGCAAATCGCGGAGGAACACCGGGGAGCTGTTTTTT.

The V and J genes are TRBV4-1 and TRBJ2-1; 8 bases align to TRBD1. The length of the CDR3 is 16 residues. In germline, CDR1 is MGHRA, CDR2 YSYEKL. V lost 3 bases to trimming and J lost 5 bases; unmatched junction nucleotides: 9. The CDR3 DNA reads as TGCGCCAGCAGCCACAACACAGGGGGAATTAACAATGAGCAGTTCTTC. As protein: CASSHNTGGINNEQFF.

This rearrangement joins TRBV5-6 to TRBJ1-6; no definite D call. Germline V gene lookup returns CDR1 SGHDT and CDR2 YYEEEE. V dropped 2 bases and J dropped 5 bases, with 17 bases sitting between them. The CDR3 loop spans 17 amino acids. CDR3 nucleotides: TGTGCCAGCAGCTTAAGGAGACTCCAAGGAAATAATTCACCCCTCCACTTT. Its protein is CASSLRRLQGNNSPLHF.